This T cell receptor (beta chain) comes out of a study of cytomegalovirus exposure and HLA in healthy donors (dated by TCRdb to 2016 to 2017). For context, the study as a whole: An earlier analysis of roughly 610 of the donors reported approximately 280 Gb of sequence data and 95 million to 120 million unique TCR beta sequences obtained from approximately 180 million T cells. An early release that covered about 600 HLA-typed donors contained approximately 300 gigabases of sequencing data and 85 million to 100 million unique TCR sequences. Of the 300 to 450 genotyped donors, approximately 82% fell in the genetic ancestry cluster associated with self-reported Caucasian donors. The study aimed to test whether cataloging public T cell receptors could reveal signatures of past pathogen exposure. The study profiled the T cell repertoires of under 850 subjects by immunosequencing and related them to cytomegalovirus serostatus. In addition to the first cohort of hundreds of subjects, a separate validation cohort of about 120 different subjects was used. To predict cytomegalovirus infection status, the study combined high-throughput TCR immunosequencing, statistical association of individual TCRs with disease status, and machine learning. In a later analysis, previously published TCR beta repertoires from several hundred donors were re-analyzed and high-resolution HLA genotyping was added so that TCR occurrence patterns could be studied. In the later analysis, no new phenotypic data were used to find candidate immune exposures; instead, reliance was placed on TCR beta sequences and their occurrence across donors. An earlier analysis of fewer than 700 of the donors applied high-throughput TCR beta sequencing to assess whether each TCR beta V gene segment acted as functional or pseudogenic. Donor age, sex, ethnicity and CMV serostatus were collected together with the repertoire data. Genome-wide SNP genotypes for about 60% of the 666 donors were used in a later genetic analysis, which treated that subset as a discovery cohort. Every discovery cohort repertoire had been produced on one sequencing platform. Class I and class II HLA loci were covered by the typing at four-digit resolution. Typing coverage differed by locus: A, B, C, DRB1 and DQB1 were typed in roughly 620-640 donors, DQA1 in 500 to 550, DPA1 in nearly 610, and DPB1 in just under 480. A few DR-DQ haplotypes were treated as single units for association and clustering because of strong linkage in the cohort. Among roughly 400 genotyped donors of the cohort, an average of around 240,000 unique TCR beta nucleotide sequences were sequenced per donor, roughly 20% of them non-productive.

Library preparation was by the immunoSEQ multiplex PCR assay. For the multiplex PCR, a mixture combining 60 forward primers for TCR Vbeta segments and 13 reverse primers for TCR Jbeta segments was used. The CDR3 region of rearranged TCR beta genes was amplified from genomic DNA by a multiplex PCR assay. Amplified TCR beta libraries were sequenced as 87-base-pair reads on the Illumina HiSeq System. Concerning the study's data processing: A later analysis tallied approximately 87 million unique TCR beta chains across the roughly 610 repertoires, and approximately 12 million of those chains were shared by two or more donors. To remove PCR and sequencing errors, raw reads were error-corrected and collapsed into unique sequences using a nearest-neighbor algorithm that merged closely related sequences. Alignment of CDR3 sequences to IMGT reference sequences was used to assign V, D and J gene segments. For a sequence to be retained, a match of at least six nucleotides to both a V gene segment and a J gene segment was required. A rearrangement counted as productive if the CDR3 had no stop codons and remained in frame with V and J, and every other rearrangement counted as non-productive. Following IMGT convention, CDR3 was defined as the stretch from the second conserved V-encoded cysteine up to the conserved J-encoded phenylalanine. The earlier analysis of about 640 of the donors excluded any sequence lacking an unambiguous match to a single V gene segment. An earlier analysis of roughly 590 of the donors called V segments functional above 56.7% productive rearrangements and segregating when the between-donor standard deviation exceeded 5%. A statistical classification framework was built to diagnose cytomegalovirus status from the catalog of TCR beta chain sequences. In a later analysis, V and J genes were assigned by comparing TCR nucleotide sequences against IMGT/GENE-DB human TR gene sequences. A later analysis assigned CDR3 sequences and most-parsimonious VDJ recombination scenarios with the TCRdist pipeline. In a later analysis, every TCR beta chain was defined by the combination of its CDR3 amino acid sequence and its V-gene family, and reads without a unique V-gene family were dropped. To address suspected cross-contamination and a sequencing artifact, a later analysis removed roughly 640 highly shared, low-generation-probability nucleotide sequences. In a later analysis, a clonal expansion index for each public chain was calculated from normalized within-repertoire ranks of inferred template counts. Generation probabilities in a later analysis came from a VDJ recombination model fitted to out-of-frame rearrangements, and those results were checked against IGoR. In a later analysis, hypergeometric tests were used to score TCR-TCR, TCR-HLA and TCR-CMV co-occurrence, with a repertoire-size bias correction applied to TCR pairs. To estimate false discovery rates, a later analysis permuted the HLA or CMV assignments 20 times. In a later analysis, co-occurring TCRs were grouped with DBSCAN, and TCRdist sequence similarity was added when clustering was performed within HLA-allele-positive subsets. Repertoires with fewer than 30,000 or more than 120,000 public chains were left out of co-occurrence clustering, as were about 5 repertoires with anomalous nucleotide sharing. Drawn from immuneACCESS, this table holds only the in-frame rearrangements with V and J called that TCRdb kept. Clones are partly lost; checked studies trace under half to an unresolved V gene and leave the rest unexplained. V, J and clone size are those of that table, while D and trimming were read from the DNA. In this sample the table shows 150,000 or so clones, over 70% of which occur a single time. The top ten clones comprise 3.1% of the sample.

The paper as a whole reports these results and caveats: In a later analysis, TCR association rates were found to vary across HLA loci, with the most associated TCRs seen for DRB1 alleles and the fewest for HLA-C alleles. Several of the top co-occurrence clusters appeared to be linked to parvovirus B19, influenza, CMV and Epstein-Barr virus, according to a later analysis. Most TCR sequences were observed very rarely across donors, whereas some public TCRs were present in many individuals. In a later genetic analysis, a missense DCLRE1C variant was associated with V-gene and J-gene trimming of TCR beta chains, and the association was replicated in an independent cohort. Strong co-occurrence of HLA alleles, especially DR and DQ, made assigning TCR associations to individual alleles difficult. The cohort was sequenced for TCR beta chains only, and without alpha or paired-chain data the features that could be detected were limited. HLA typing was unavailable for some donors at each locus, so association tests used only the typed subset. For the cohort, immune exposure information was limited to CMV serostatus. Compared with equally common non-associated chains, HLA-associated TCR beta chains in a later analysis were more clonally expanded and had lower generation probabilities. Because counts were too low, roughly 17 rarely observed V segments, including chromosome 9 orphons, were left out of the earlier analysis of 587 of the donors. Presence/absence analyses assumed roughly uniform sequencing depth across donors, an assumption that may not hold. In a later analysis, 16,951 TCR beta sequences were associated with specific HLA alleles at a false discovery rate of 0.05. A later genetic analysis reported fewer N-insertions in productive TCRs among donors in an Asian-associated ancestry cluster than the roughly 700-donor mean. Linkage disequilibrium might explain the correlated functional status among segregating V segments, but an unknown experimental factor could not be ruled out. It was suggested by the authors that the approach could potentially be generalized to other disease states and immunological phenotypes. A few of the identified cytomegalovirus-associated TCR beta chains were confirmed in vitro to be specific for cytomegalovirus antigens. In an earlier analysis of 450 to 750 of the donors, most TCR beta V segments appeared in productive rearrangements about 87% or about 30% of the time, broadly matching IMGT annotations. Cytomegalovirus status was reported to be diagnosed by the classifier with high specificity and sensitivity in both the original and validation cohorts. A further reported finding was that TCR beta sequences accurately predicted the HLA-A and HLA-B alleles for most subjects in the first cohort. Because the 87-base-pair reads could not distinguish some IMGT-functional V segments, including TRBV6-2 and TRBV6-3, those segments were excluded. A total of 164 TCR beta chains were listed by the study as associated with cytomegalovirus. A cluster of highly shared sequence variants was judged likely to be a technical artifact of the sequencing pipeline. According to a later analysis, most CMV-associated TCR beta chains appeared to be HLA-restricted, and the HLA associations seemed to be driven largely by CMV exposure.

This clone was seen only once. The specificity of this receptor is unknown. No much larger clone exists at a distance of one base, and base qualities are not known. CDR1 SGHTA and CDR2 FQGNSA were looked up in the germline V gene. From V the trimming removes 1 base and from J it removes 4 bases, while the gene matches leave 16 bases of the junction unaccounted for. The CDR3 has 19 amino acids, counting the end cysteine and phenylalanine. The read is trimmed to its CDR3 DNA, 57 bases read in frame from base 1. The cohort comprised around 700 healthy bone marrow donors. At the time of sampling, every cohort member was nominally healthy, though immune exposures that went unrecorded were likely present. The donor was CMV seronegative and was included in the group of several hundred seronegative cohort members. Every donor gave a peripheral blood sample, and the peripheral blood mononuclear cells from that sample were used for TCR beta sequencing. Genomic DNA was extracted from the blood cell samples with the Qiagen DNeasy Blood Extraction Kit.

The receptor was isolated from a male donor in good health and CMV-seronegative. The sample taken for sequencing was PBMCs. Here the chain combines TRBV7-2 and TRBJ1-2; 9 nucleotides in the junction match TRBD1. CDR3 protein: CASSLGPHPGQGHRYGYTF. The DNA sequence reads TGTGCCAGCAGCTTAGGGCCTCATCCCGGACAGGGGCATCGCTATGGCTACACCTTC.